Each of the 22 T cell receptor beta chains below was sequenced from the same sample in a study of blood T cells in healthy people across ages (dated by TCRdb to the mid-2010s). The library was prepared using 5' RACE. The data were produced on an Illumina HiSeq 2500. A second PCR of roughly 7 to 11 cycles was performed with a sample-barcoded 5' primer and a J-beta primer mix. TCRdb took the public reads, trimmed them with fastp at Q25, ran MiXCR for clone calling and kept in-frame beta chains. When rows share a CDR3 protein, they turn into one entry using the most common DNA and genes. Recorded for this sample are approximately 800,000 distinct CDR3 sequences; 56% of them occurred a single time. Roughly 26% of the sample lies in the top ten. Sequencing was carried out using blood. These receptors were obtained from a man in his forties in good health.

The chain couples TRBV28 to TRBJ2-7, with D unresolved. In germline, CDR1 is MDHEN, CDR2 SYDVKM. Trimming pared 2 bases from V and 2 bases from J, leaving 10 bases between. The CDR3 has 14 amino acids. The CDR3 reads CASSLVGEAYEQYF. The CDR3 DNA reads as TGTGCCAGCAGTTTAGTTGGGGAAGCCTACGAGCAGTACTTC.

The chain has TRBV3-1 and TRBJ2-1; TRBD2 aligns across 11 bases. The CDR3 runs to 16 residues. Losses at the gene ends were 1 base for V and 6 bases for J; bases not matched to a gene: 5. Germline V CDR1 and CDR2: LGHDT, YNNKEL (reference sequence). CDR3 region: CASSQVAGGAGNEQFF. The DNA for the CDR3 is TGTGCCAGCAGCCAAGTAGCGGGGGGGGCCGGCAATGAGCAGTTCTTC.

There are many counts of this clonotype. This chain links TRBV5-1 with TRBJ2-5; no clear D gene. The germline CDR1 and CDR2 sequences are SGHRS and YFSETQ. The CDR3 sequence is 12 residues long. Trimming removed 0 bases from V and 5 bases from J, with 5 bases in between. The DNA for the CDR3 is TGCGCCAGCAGCTTGGGATCGGAGACCCAGTACTTC. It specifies CASSLGSETQYF. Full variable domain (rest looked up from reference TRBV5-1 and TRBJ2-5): KAGVTQTPRYLIKTRGQQVTLSCSPISGHRSVSWYQQTPGQGLQFLFEYFSETQRNKGNFPGRFSGRQFSNSRSEMNVSTLELGDSALYLCASSLGSETQYFGPGTRLLVL.

The CDR3 DNA is TGTGCCAGCAGTCGGGACAGGGGTGGGGAGACCCAGTACTTC. Translating gives CASSRDRGGETQYF. V and J are TRBV27 and TRBJ2-5; 10 nucleotides agree with TRBD1. Germline loops: CDR1 MNHEY, CDR2 SMNVEV (reference sequence). The CDR3 loop spans 14 amino acids. J lost 5 bases, V lost 5 bases, and 5 bases had no gene match.

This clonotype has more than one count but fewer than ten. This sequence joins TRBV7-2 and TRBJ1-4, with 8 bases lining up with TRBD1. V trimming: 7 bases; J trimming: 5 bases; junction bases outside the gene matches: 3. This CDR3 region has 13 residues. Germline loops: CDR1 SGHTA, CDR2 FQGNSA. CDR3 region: CASNQGANEKLFF. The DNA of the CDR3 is TGTGCCAGCAACCAGGGGGCAAATGAAAAACTGTTTTTT.

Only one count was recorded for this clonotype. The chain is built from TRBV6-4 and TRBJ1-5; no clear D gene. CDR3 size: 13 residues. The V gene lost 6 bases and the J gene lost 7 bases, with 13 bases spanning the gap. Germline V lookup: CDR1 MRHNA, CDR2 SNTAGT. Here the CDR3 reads CASSQEADQPQHF. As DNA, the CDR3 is TGTGCCAGCAGCCAGGAGGCAGACCAGCCCCAGCATTTT.

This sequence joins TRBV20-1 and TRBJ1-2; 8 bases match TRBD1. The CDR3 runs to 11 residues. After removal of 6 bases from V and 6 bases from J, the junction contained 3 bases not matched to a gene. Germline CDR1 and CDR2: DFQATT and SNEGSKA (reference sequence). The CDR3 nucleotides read TGCAGTGCCCGACAGGGGAATGGCTACACCTTC. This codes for CSARQGNGYTF.

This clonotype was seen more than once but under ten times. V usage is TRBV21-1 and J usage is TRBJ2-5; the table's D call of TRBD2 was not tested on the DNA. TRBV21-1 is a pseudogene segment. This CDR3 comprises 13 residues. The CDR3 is CASIGLRQETQYF. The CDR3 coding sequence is TGTGCCAGCATCGGACTCAGACAAGAGACCCAGTACTTC.

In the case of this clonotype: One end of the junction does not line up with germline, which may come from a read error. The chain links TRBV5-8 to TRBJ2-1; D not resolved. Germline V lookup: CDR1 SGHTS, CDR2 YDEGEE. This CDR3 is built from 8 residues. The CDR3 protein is CVSIKQFF. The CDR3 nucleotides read TGTGTCAGCATTAAGCAGTTCTTC. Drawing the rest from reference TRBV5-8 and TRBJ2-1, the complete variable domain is EAGVTQSPTHLIKTRGQQATLRCSPISGHTSVYWYQQALGLGLQFLLWYDEGEERNRGNFPPRFSGRQFPNYSSELNVNALELEDSALYLCVSIKQFFGPGTRLTVL.

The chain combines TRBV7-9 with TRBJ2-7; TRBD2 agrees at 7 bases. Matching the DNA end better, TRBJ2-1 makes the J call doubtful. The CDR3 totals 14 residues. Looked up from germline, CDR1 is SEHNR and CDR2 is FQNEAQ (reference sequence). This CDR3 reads CASSPSAGAREQFF. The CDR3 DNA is TGTGCCAGCAGCCCCTCGGCGGGAGCGCGGGAGCAGTTCTTC.

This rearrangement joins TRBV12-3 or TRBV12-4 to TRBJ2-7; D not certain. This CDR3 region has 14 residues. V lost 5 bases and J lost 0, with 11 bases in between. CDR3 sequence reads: CASSRSALSYEQYF. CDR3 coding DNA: TGTGCCAGCAGTCGGTCGGCCCTCTCCTACGAGCAGTACTTC.

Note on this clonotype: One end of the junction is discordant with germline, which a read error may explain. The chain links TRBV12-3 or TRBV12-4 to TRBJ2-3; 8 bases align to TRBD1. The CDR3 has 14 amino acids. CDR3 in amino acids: CTSSSPGGSDTQYF. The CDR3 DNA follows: TGTACCAGCAGTTCCCCAGGGGGCTCAGATACGCAGTATTTT.

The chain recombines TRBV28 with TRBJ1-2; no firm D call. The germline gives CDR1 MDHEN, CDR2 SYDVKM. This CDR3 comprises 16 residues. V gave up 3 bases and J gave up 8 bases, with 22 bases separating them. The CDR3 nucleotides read TGTGCCAGCAGTTTTATTATTCGGGGTCTGTTGGACGGCTACACCTTC. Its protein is CASSFIIRGLLDGYTF.

This chain's CDR3 is CASSQVGGTNEKLFF. CDR3 DNA sequence: TGTGCCAGCAGCCAAGTGGGGGGGACGAATGAAAAACTGTTTTTT. The chain employs TRBV14 and TRBJ1-4; D possibly corresponds to TRBD1 (5 bases). The germline gives CDR1 SGHDN, CDR2 FVKESK. The CDR3 covers 15 residues. Deletions cut 1 base from V and 5 bases from J, with 11 bases between.

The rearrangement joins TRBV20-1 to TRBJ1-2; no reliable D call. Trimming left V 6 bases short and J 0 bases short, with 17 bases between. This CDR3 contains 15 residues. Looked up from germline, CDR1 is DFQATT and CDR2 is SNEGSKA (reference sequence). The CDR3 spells CSARMPINTNYGYTF. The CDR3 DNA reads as TGCAGTGCCAGAATGCCCATTAATACTAACTATGGCTACACCTTC.

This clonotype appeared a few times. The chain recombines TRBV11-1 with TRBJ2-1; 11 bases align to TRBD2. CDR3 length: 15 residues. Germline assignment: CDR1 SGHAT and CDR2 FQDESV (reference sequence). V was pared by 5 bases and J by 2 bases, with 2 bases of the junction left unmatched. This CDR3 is CASSISGGAYNEQFF. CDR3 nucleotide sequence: TGTGCCAGCAGCATTAGCGGGGGGGCCTACAATGAGCAGTTCTTC.

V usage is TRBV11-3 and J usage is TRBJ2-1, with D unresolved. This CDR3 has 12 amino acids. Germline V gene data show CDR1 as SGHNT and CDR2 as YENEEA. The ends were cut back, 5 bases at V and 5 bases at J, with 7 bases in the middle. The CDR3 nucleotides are TGTGCCAGCAGCCCGAAAGACAATGAGCAGTTCTTC. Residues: CASSPKDNEQFF.

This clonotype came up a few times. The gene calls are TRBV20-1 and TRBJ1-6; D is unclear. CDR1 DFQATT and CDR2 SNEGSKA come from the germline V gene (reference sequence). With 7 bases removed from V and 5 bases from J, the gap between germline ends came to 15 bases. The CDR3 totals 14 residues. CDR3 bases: TGCAGTGTAACGGCTGGGCGGAATAATTCACCCCTCCACTTT. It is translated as CSVTAGRNNSPLHF.

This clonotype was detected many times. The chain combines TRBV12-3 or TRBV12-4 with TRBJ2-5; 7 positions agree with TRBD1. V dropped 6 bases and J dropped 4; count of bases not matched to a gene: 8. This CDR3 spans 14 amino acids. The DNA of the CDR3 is TGTGCCAGCAGGGCAGGACAGGAAACAGAGACCCAGTACTTC. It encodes CASRAGQETETQYF.

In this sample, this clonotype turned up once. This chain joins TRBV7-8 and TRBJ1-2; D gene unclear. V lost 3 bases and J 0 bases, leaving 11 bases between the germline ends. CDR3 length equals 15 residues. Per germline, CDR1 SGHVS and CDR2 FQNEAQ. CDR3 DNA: TGTGCCAGCAGCTTCCCAACGGGCGCTAACTATGGCTACACCTTC. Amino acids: CASSFPTGANYGYTF.

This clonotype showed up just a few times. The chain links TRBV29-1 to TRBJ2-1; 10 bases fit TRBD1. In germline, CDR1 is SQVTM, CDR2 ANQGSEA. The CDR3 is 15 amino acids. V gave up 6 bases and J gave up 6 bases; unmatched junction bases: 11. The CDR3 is CSVGIGTGVGNEQFF. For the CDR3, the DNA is TGCAGCGTCGGAATCGGGACAGGGGTAGGCAATGAGCAGTTCTTC.

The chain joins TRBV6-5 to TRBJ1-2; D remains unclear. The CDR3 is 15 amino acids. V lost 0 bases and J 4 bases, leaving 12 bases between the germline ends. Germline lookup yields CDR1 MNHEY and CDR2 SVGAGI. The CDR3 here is CASSYSGSEGYGYTF. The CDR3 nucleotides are TGTGCCAGCAGTTACTCAGGATCAGAGGGCTATGGCTACACCTTC.